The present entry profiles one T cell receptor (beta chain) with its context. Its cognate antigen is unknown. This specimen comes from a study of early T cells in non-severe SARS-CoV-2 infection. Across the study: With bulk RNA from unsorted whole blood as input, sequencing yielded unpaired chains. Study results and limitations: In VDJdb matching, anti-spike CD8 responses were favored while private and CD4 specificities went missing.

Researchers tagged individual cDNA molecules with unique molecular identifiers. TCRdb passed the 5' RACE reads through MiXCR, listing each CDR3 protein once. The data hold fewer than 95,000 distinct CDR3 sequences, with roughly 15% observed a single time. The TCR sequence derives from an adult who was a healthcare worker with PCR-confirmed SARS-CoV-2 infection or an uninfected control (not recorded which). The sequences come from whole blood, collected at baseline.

CDR3 protein: CASTRGGGARQYF. As DNA, the CDR3 is TGTGCCAGCACCCGCGGAGGAGGGGCTCGGCAGTACTTC. The V and J genes are TRBV12-3 or TRBV12-4 and TRBJ2-7; possibly TRBD2 for D (6 bases). This CDR3 has 13 amino acids. The ends were cut back, 7 bases at V and 9 bases at J, with 19 bases in the middle.